The 9 T cell receptor beta chains below all came from one sample that was sequenced in a study of T cell responses to AZD1222 COVID-19 vaccine. Assay: immunoSEQ multiplex PCR; the TCRdb copy retains only in-frame clones and omits some. The sample has under 150,000 clones, more than 85% seen once. Sequenced here: peripheral blood, sampled on day 0 of AZD1222 vaccination. Receptors originate from an adult in good health.

The rearrangement joins TRBV7-2 to TRBJ2-6; weak D call: TRBD2 (6 bases). Trimming shortened V by 5 bases and J by 3 bases, and 14 bases separated the two germline ends. The germline CDR1 and CDR2 sequences are SGHTA and FQGNSA. CDR3 length: 16 amino acids. The CDR3 sequence is CASSPGGGLGANVLTF. The CDR3 nucleotides are TGTGCCAGCAGCCCCGGGGGAGGTCTTGGGGCCAACGTCCTGACTTTC.

The chain links TRBV5-4 to TRBJ2-1, with 7 bases identical to TRBD2. The CDR3 has 13 amino acids. Germline CDR1 reads SGHNT; CDR2 reads YYREEE (reference sequence). The junction had 4 bases not matched to a gene; V was cut back by 4 bases and J by 6 bases. The CDR3: CASSGGLFNEQFF. The CDR3 DNA reads as TGTGCCAGCAGCGGGGGACTATTCAATGAGCAGTTCTTC. The whole variable domain, filled in from reference TRBV5-4 and TRBJ2-1, reads ETGVTQSPTHLIKTRGQQVTLRCSSQSGHNTVSWYQQALGQGPQFIFQYYREEENGRGNFPPRFSGLQFPNYSSELNVNALELDDSALYLCASSGGLFNEQFFGPGTRLTVL.

The chain combines TRBV5-4 with TRBJ2-3; possibly TRBD1 for D (6 bases). Trimming removed 4 bases at V and 2 bases at J, with 29 bases between. The CDR3 loop spans 20 amino acids. Per germline, CDR1 SGHNT and CDR2 YYREEE (reference sequence). CDR3 residues: CASSAQGRRGWAPFTDTQYF. CDR3 in DNA: TGTGCCAGCAGCGCACAGGGAAGGCGCGGCTGGGCTCCTTTCACAGATACGCAGTATTTT.

The rearrangement joins TRBV7-9 to TRBJ1-2; D uncertain. Germline V lookup: CDR1 SEHNR, CDR2 FQNEAQ (reference sequence). V shed 2 bases and J shed 3 bases, with 10 bases lying between them. The CDR3 runs to 14 residues. CDR3 sequence: CASSLMELDYGYTF. CDR3 DNA: TGTGCCAGCAGCTTAATGGAGTTGGACTATGGCTACACCTTC.

V and J are TRBV2 and TRBJ1-2; 9 bases are a match to TRBD1. The CDR3 contains 14 residues. J gave up 6 bases and V 1 base, and 3 bases lay outside the gene matches. From germline, CDR1 is SNHLY and CDR2 FYNNEI. The CDR3 DNA follows: TGTGCCAGCAGTGAAGGACAGGGGGGACATGGCTACACCTTC. It specifies CASSEGQGGHGYTF. Full variable domain (outside the CDR3, taken from reference TRBV2 and TRBJ1-2): EPEVTQTPSHQVTQMGQEVILRCVPISNHLYFYWYRQILGQKVEFLVSFYNNEISEKSEIFDDQFSVERPDGSNFTLKIRSTKLEDSAMYFCASSEGQGGHGYTFGSGTRLTVV.

The chain is built from TRBV7-8 and TRBJ2-7, with TRBD1 identical over 10 bases. V shed 5 bases and J 3 bases; nucleotides not matched to a gene: 13. This CDR3 contains 17 residues. Germline V gives CDR1 SGHVS, CDR2 FQNEAQ. CDR3 bases: TGTGCCAGCAGCCCATCCCTCCGGACAGGGGGACTCTACGAGCAGTACTTC. This encodes CASSPSLRTGGLYEQYF.

The chain is built from TRBV2 and TRBJ1-1; TRBD1 is a possible D gene (6 bases). There are 14 residues in the CDR3. Germline values: CDR1 SNHLY, CDR2 FYNNEI. V was pared by 6 bases and J by 5 bases, with 16 bases between. CDR3 in amino acids: CASRQGYVGTEAFF. CDR3 sequence (DNA): TGTGCCAGCAGACAGGGCTATGTGGGGACTGAAGCTTTCTTT.

This clone showed up just once. The chain carries TRBV29-1 and TRBJ1-2, with TRBD1 matching over 7 bases. Trimming took 5 bases from V and 4 from J; bases not matched to a gene: 7. The CDR3 has 13 amino acids. Germline V gene lookup returns CDR1 SQVTM and CDR2 ANQGSEA. This CDR3 reads CSVWTDRAYGYTF. Here the CDR3 DNA reads TGCAGCGTTTGGACCGACAGGGCCTATGGCTACACCTTC.

The chain uses TRBV28 and TRBJ1-2; 7 bases align to TRBD1. Per the germline V gene, CDR1 is MDHEN and CDR2 is SYDVKM. The CDR3 runs 12 residues. The trim removed 7 bases at V and 13 bases at J, leaving 12 bases unmatched. The CDR3 DNA sequence: TGTGCCAGCACCCCTGACAGGGACCTTTTCACCTTC. As protein: CASTPDRDLFTF.